This T cell receptor (beta chain) stems from a study of coeliac disease. Whole-study context: Coeliac patients had active, refractory type I, or gluten-free-diet-controlled disease. The study queried TRBV7-2 bias without high-resolution HLA data. Whole-study results and caveats: Lower clonality than controls marked TRB and TRG repertoires from active celiac intraepithelial and lamina propria samples. TRB repertoires were largely private, with most amino acid sequences found in only one sample.

Here immunoSEQ multiplex PCR was the method, and the copy in TCRdb shows in-frame clones only, minus some. The sample holds about 6,700 clones, 65% to 80% seen once. This clone occurred once. Its antigen is unknown. This CDR3 has 15 amino acids. V lost 0 bases, J lost 10 bases, and 4 bases stayed unmatched. Germline CDR1 SEHNR, CDR2 FQNEAQ (reference sequence). Input material: lamina propria lymphocytes from the gut. This chain joins TRBV7-9 and TRBJ1-6, with 9 bases that match TRBD1. The sequence was collected from a woman aged 18-30 years with active celiac disease. The CDR3 bases are TGTGCCAGCAGCTTAGCGGGACAGGGCGTCTCACCCCTCCACTTT. It is translated as CASSLAGQGVSPLHF.